These 21 T cell receptor beta chains were all obtained from the same sample, sequenced in a study of shared clonotypes between healthy human individuals. Positively selected for CCR7, the CD45RO-negative cells used as naive CD8 cells excluded terminally differentiated effector memory CD45RA+ cells. Produced via immunoSEQ multiplex PCR; TCRdb's table is partial and in-frame only. The profile shows 700,000 to 950,000 clones, about 96% of them singletons. The sequenced sample consisted of naive CD8+ T cells sorted from blood. The receptor source for this set is a man aged 30 to 45 in good health.

This clone was observed once. The CDR3 reads CASAQGVGLPYEQYF. The DNA of the CDR3 is TGTGCTAGTGCCCAGGGGGTTGGACTACCCTACGAGCAGTACTTC. The chain has TRBV12-5 and TRBJ2-7; TRBD1 might be the D (7 bases). The CDR3 has 15 residues. Per the germline V gene, CDR1 is LGHNT and CDR2 is FRNRAP. V was trimmed by 7 bases and J by 2 bases, leaving 18 bases between them.

The chain joins TRBV9 to TRBJ1-1; no definite D call. The length of the CDR3 is 13 residues. Looked up from germline, CDR1 is SGDLS and CDR2 is YYNGEE. The V gene lost 4 bases and the J gene lost 0 bases, with 7 bases spanning the gap. The CDR3 coding sequence is TGTGCCAGCAGCCCGCGTATGAACACTGAAGCTTTCTTT. It is translated as CASSPRMNTEAFF.

The chain employs TRBV18 and TRBJ2-2; D is unresolved. This CDR3 has 15 residues. V lost 3 bases, J lost 5 bases, and 13 bases lay in between. Germline lookup yields CDR1 KGHSH and CDR2 LQKENI. In nucleotides, the CDR3 is TGTGCCAGCTCACCTCCGATAGCACGAACCGGGGAGCTGTTTTTT. Translating gives CASSPPIARTGELFF.

V gene TRBV29-1 combines with J gene TRBJ2-1; the D call may be TRBD1 or TRBD2 (6 bases each). The CDR3 has 12 residues. Per germline, CDR1 SQVTM and CDR2 ANQGSEA. Trimming took 4 bases from V and 8 from J, leaving 12 bases between them. The CDR3 DNA reads TGCAGCGTTGGAAGGGGGGAGGATGAGCAGTTCTTC. It specifies CSVGRGEDEQFF.

This clone came up once. This chain's CDR3 is CASSPLWAKLAGGPGTQYF. CDR3 in DNA: TGTGCCAGCAGTCCCCTTTGGGCGAAACTAGCGGGAGGGCCCGGTACGCAGTATTTT. J is TRBJ2-3 and V is TRBV27; 13 nucleotides match TRBD2. This CDR3 has 19 amino acids. Germline V gene sequence: CDR1 MNHEY, CDR2 SMNVEV (reference sequence). Trimming took 5 bases from V and 8 from J; bases not matched to a gene: 19.

V gene TRBV5-6 combines with J gene TRBJ2-5; D may be TRBD1 or TRBD2 (6 bases each). Germline values: CDR1 SGHDT, CDR2 YYEEEE. Deletions cut 2 bases from V and 2 bases from J, with 25 bases between. The CDR3 runs to 19 residues. CDR3 in DNA: TGTGCCAGCAGCTTACGGGGGCGACCCCCAGCGGGCAAACAAGAGACCCAGTACTTC. Protein sequence: CASSLRGRPPAGKQETQYF.

This clone was recorded only once. This sequence joins TRBV7-9 and TRBJ2-1, with 7 bases identical to TRBD2. The germline V gene encodes CDR1 SEHNR and CDR2 FQNEAQ (reference sequence). V dropped 6 bases and J dropped 5; count of bases not matched to a gene: 13. This CDR3 spans 16 amino acids. The CDR3 reads CASSRRRGVKDNEQFF. CDR3 in DNA: TGTGCCAGCAGTCGACGACGGGGGGTGAAGGACAATGAGCAGTTCTTC.

The rearrangement links TRBV19 to TRBJ2-1, with D perhaps TRBD2 (6 bases). This CDR3 contains 12 residues. Per germline, CDR1 LNHDA and CDR2 SQIVND (reference sequence). The ends were cut back, 1 base at V and 9 bases at J, with 7 bases in the middle. The DNA for the CDR3 is TGTGCCAGTAGTATAGCGGGAGCTGAGCAGTTCTTC. Translated: CASSIAGAEQFF.

The V call is TRBV10-2, the J call TRBJ2-7; tentatively, D is TRBD1 (6 bases). Trimming removed 7 bases from V and 0 bases from J, with 13 bases in between. The germline CDR1 and CDR2 sequences are WSHSY and SAAADI. CDR3 size: 14 residues. CDR3 in amino acids: CASNGQKSSYEQYF. The CDR3 DNA reads TGCGCCAGCAACGGACAGAAAAGCTCCTACGAGCAGTACTTC.

The rearrangement links TRBV29-1 to TRBJ1-1; D possibly corresponds to TRBD1 (5 bases). The CDR3 totals 11 residues. Trimming stripped 1 base from V and 10 bases from J, with 10 bases between. Germline loops: CDR1 SQVTM, CDR2 ANQGSEA. In DNA form, the CDR3 reads TGCAGCGTTGAAGGGAGTAGGGGAGCTTTCTTT. Residues: CSVEGSRGAFF.

This clone was counted a single time. The chain joins TRBV28 to TRBJ2-1; the D call may be TRBD1 or TRBD2 (7 bases each). The germline V gene has CDR1 MDHEN and CDR2 SYDVKM. The CDR3 has 15 amino acids. The ends were cut back, 4 bases at V and 5 bases at J, with 15 bases in the middle. Here the CDR3 reads CASSSRGRGNNEQFF. CDR3 DNA: TGTGCCAGCAGTTCGAGGGGGCGGGGGAACAATGAGCAGTTCTTC.

V gene TRBV15 combines with J gene TRBJ1-1; possible D gene TRBD1, 6 bases. This CDR3 comprises 17 residues. CDR1 LNHNV and CDR2 YYDKDF come from the germline V gene (reference sequence). The V end lost 3 bases, the J end lost 4 bases, and 21 bases lay between the germline ends. The chain's CDR3 is CATSSSGARGEVTEAFF. In DNA, the CDR3 is TGTGCCACCAGCAGTTCTGGCGCCAGGGGAGAGGTCACTGAAGCTTTCTTT.

In this sample, this clone turned up once. The chain has TRBV7-9 and TRBJ1-2; 9 nucleotides line up with TRBD1. This CDR3 region has 15 residues. V was pared by 5 bases and J by 4 bases, with 8 bases of the junction left unmatched. Germline V CDR1 and CDR2: SEHNR, FQNEAQ (reference sequence). The CDR3 DNA reads as TGTGCCAGCAGCGGGGACAGGGCTCAGGTCTATGGCTACACCTTC. Encoded protein: CASSGDRAQVYGYTF. Full variable domain (missing parts from reference TRBV7-9 and TRBJ1-2): DTGVSQNPRHKITKRGQNVTFRCDPISEHNRLYWYRQTLGQGPEFLTYFQNEAQLEKSRLLSDRFSAERPKGSFSTLEIQRTEQGDSAMYLCASSGDRAQVYGYTFGSGTRLTVV.

The rearrangement links TRBV7-2 to TRBJ1-1; D uncertain. CDR1 and CDR2 from the germline V gene are SGHTA and FQGNSA. The CDR3 has 13 residues. Trimming shortened V by 5 bases and J by 5 bases, and 12 bases separated the two germline ends. The CDR3 reads CASSIAGWTEAFF. CDR3 DNA: TGTGCCAGCAGCATCGCCGGGTGGACTGAAGCTTTCTTT.

The rearrangement uses TRBV7-9 and TRBJ2-7; 7 nucleotides match TRBD1. Germline values: CDR1 SEHNR, CDR2 FQNEAQ (reference sequence). The CDR3 covers 12 residues. The ends lost 5 bases at V and 6 bases at J; junction bases unmatched: 4. The CDR3 nucleotides read TGTGCCAGCAGCCCGACAGGGCCCGAGCAGTACTTC. It codes for CASSPTGPEQYF. The complete variable domain, with remaining parts taken from reference TRBV7-9 and TRBJ2-7, reads DTGVSQNPRHKITKRGQNVTFRCDPISEHNRLYWYRQTLGQGPEFLTYFQNEAQLEKSRLLSDRFSAERPKGSFSTLEIQRTEQGDSAMYLCASSPTGPEQYFGPGTRLTVT.

The V and J genes are TRBV10-3 and TRBJ2-2; TRBD2 matches at 8 bases. The CDR3 is made up of 14 amino acids. Per the germline V gene, CDR1 is ENHRY and CDR2 is SYGVKD. J gave up 3 bases and V 8 bases, and 5 bases lay outside the gene matches. CDR3 coding DNA: TGTGCCATCGGCGGGAGGACTGACACCGGGGAGCTGTTTTTT. Amino acids: CAIGGRTDTGELFF.

The chain couples TRBV7-9 to TRBJ2-7; no firm D call. CDR3 length: 11 amino acids. V dropped 1 base and J dropped 9 bases, with 7 bases sitting between them. CDR1 and CDR2 from the germline V gene are SEHNR and FQNEAQ (reference sequence). CDR3 residues: CASSLDFWQYF. CDR3 nucleotides: TGTGCCAGCAGCTTAGACTTCTGGCAGTACTTC.

The chain couples TRBV7-9 to TRBJ2-1, with D maybe TRBD2 (5 bases). The CDR3 is 15 amino acids. Trimming took off 8 bases at V and 5 bases at J, with 19 bases between the two ends. From germline, CDR1 is SEHNR and CDR2 FQNEAQ (reference sequence). The CDR3 loop reads CASGHPVSDDNEQFF. CDR3 sequence (DNA): TGTGCCAGCGGTCACCCCGTTAGCGACGACAATGAGCAGTTCTTC.

The chain recombines TRBV29-1 with TRBJ2-7, with D hard to call. The CDR3 consists of 13 residues. Trimming cost V 0 bases and J 2 bases, with 8 bases left between them. Per the germline V gene, CDR1 is SQVTM and CDR2 is ANQGSEA. The CDR3 region is CSVEDGLAYEQYF. CDR3 nucleotide sequence: TGCAGCGTTGAAGACGGGCTAGCCTACGAGCAGTACTTC.

This clone was counted once. V and J are TRBV7-9 and TRBJ2-6; D remains unclear. There are 15 residues in the CDR3. Germline V CDR1 and CDR2: SEHNR, FQNEAQ (reference sequence). Deletions cut 1 base from V and 2 bases from J, with 6 bases between. In DNA, the CDR3 is TGTGCCAGCAGCTTAGTCACGGCTGGGGCCAACGTCCTGACTTTC. Translating it yields CASSLVTAGANVLTF.

The gene calls are TRBV30 and TRBJ1-5; TRBD1 aligns across 9 bases. In germline, CDR1 is GTSNPN, CDR2 SVGIG (reference sequence). Trimming at V came to 1 base and at J to 9 bases, leaving 16 bases not matched to a gene. The CDR3 runs to 17 residues. The chain's CDR3 is CAWSEPTGTGSLSPQHF. The CDR3 DNA is TGTGCCTGGAGTGAACCCACCGGGACAGGGTCTCTATCGCCCCAGCATTTT.